This T cell receptor (beta chain) was captured by sequencing in a study of CD8 T cells in ankylosing spondylitis. Of note for this clonotype: The antigen is unknown.

Study-level findings and limits: Researchers reportedly found disease-linked clones significantly enriched in matched ankylosing spondylitis synovial fluid.

V was cut by 1 base and J by 5 bases, with 2 bases left in between. Germline CDR1 reads MNHEY; CDR2 reads SVGEGT. This CDR3 has 11 amino acids. MiXCR, applied by TCRdb to the 5' RACE reads, yields one record per CDR3 protein. The sample has about 340,000 distinct CDR3 sequences; approximately 20% are singletons. V is TRBV6-2 or TRBV6-3 and J is TRBJ2-5, with no clear D. This receptor was identified in a male donor with ankylosing spondylitis or in good health (not recorded which). Specimen: blood, either unsorted or a sorted T cell fraction (not recorded which). The chain's CDR3 is CASSYFETQYF. For the CDR3, the DNA is TGTGCCAGCAGTTACTTTGAGACCCAGTACTTC.